Included here is one T cell receptor (beta chain) sequence, with context. This sample is drawn from a study of OX40 agonist ivuxolimab in advanced cancers. Germline V gives CDR1 LNHDA, CDR2 SQIVND (reference sequence). CDR3 length: 14 residues. V lost 3 bases and J lost 5, with 11 bases in between. Profiled with immunoSEQ multiplex PCR; TCRdb holds only in-frame clones, not every one. The sample has about 51,000 clones; 88% are singletons. The TCR originated in an adult with an advanced solid tumor such as melanoma, head and neck, liver or kidney cancer. The V gene is TRBV19, the J gene TRBJ1-5, with D possibly matching TRBD1 (6 bases). Sequencing was performed on CD4+ or CD8+ T cells sorted from blood, taken in a trial of the OX40 agonist ivuxolimab. The CDR3 sequence is CASSMQGPHQPQHF. In DNA form, the CDR3 reads TGTGCCAGTAGTATGCAGGGGCCCCATCAGCCCCAGCATTTT.